This entry features one T cell receptor beta chain sequence. Its target is not known. This record comes from a study of vaccination effects on CD4 cells after COVID-19. Study-level background: Participants got two doses of BNT162b2 or mRNA-1273 vaccine.

Profiled with immunoSEQ multiplex PCR; TCRdb holds only in-frame clones, not every one. The table records 65,000 to 90,000 clones, over 70% of them present only once. The CDR3 has 16 amino acids. In germline, CDR1 is MDHEN, CDR2 SYDVKM. Trimming removed 6 bases at V and 5 bases at J, with 22 bases between. Before sequencing, viral peptide pools were used by the ViraFEST assay to expand antigen-specific CD4+ T cells. Culture proceeded for 10 days, and CD4+ T cells were then isolated. Testing of the vaccine recipients showed negative nucleocapsid antibodies and no prior SARS-CoV-2 infection. Half of the medium was exchanged for IL-2 medium on both days 3 and 7. Study-wide results and caveats: Vaccine- and infection-induced clones showed marked clonal contraction late following vaccination.

The V and J genes are TRBV28 and TRBJ2-5, with D perhaps TRBD1 (7 bases). The clonotype comes from a human donor who received a COVID-19 vaccine. This sample comprised CD4+ T cells from PBMCs cultured with SARS-CoV-2 spike peptides, obtained before COVID-19 vaccination. The CDR3 reads CASRQGGRSSHETQYF. In nucleotides, the CDR3 is TGTGCCAGCAGGCAGGGGGGACGCAGCAGCCACGAGACCCAGTACTTC.